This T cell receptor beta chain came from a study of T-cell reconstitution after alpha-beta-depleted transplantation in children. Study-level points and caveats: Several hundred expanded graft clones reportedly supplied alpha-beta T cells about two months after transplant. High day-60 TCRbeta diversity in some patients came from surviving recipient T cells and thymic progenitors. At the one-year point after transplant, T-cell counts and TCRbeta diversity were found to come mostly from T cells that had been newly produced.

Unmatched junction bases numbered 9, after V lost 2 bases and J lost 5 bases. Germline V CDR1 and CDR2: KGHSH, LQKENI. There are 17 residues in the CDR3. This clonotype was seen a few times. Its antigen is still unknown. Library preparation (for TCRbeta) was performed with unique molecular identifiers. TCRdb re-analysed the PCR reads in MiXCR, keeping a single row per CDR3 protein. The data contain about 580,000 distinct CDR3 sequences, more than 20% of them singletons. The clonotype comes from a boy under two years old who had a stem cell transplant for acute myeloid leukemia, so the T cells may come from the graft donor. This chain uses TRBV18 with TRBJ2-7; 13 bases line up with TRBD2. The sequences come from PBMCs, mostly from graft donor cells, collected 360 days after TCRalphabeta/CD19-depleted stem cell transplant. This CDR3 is CASSPAGLAGKPHEQYF. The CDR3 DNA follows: TGTGCCAGCTCACCAGCGGGACTAGCGGGGAAACCCCACGAGCAGTACTTC.